The 15 T cell receptor beta chains reported below all come from one sample, sequenced in a study of T cell responses to AZD1222 COVID-19 vaccine. The table came from immunoSEQ multiplex PCR; TCRdb's copy has only in-frame clones and leaves some out. The profile covers about 110,000 clones, with about 89% appearing a single time and about 4.6% taken by the ten largest. This material consisted of peripheral blood, taken 28 days after the second AZD1222 dose. These TCRs come from an adult who received the AZD1222 COVID-19 vaccine.

The genes are TRBV7-2 and TRBJ2-5; either TRBD1 or TRBD2 may fit D (6 bases each). This CDR3 region has 14 residues. V was cut by 5 bases and J by 5 bases, with 15 bases left in between. From germline, CDR1 is SGHTA and CDR2 FQGNSA. CDR3 loop: CASSRGGSGETQYF. Written as DNA, the CDR3 is TGTGCCAGCAGCAGAGGGGGGAGCGGGGAGACCCAGTACTTC.

The chain carries TRBV29-1 and TRBJ2-1; 9 bases fit TRBD1. The CDR3 extends over 15 amino acids. J gave up 8 bases and V 3 bases, and 11 bases lay outside the gene matches. Germline loops: CDR1 SQVTM, CDR2 ANQGSEA. The CDR3 is CSVEPTGGSSYEQFF. CDR3 DNA sequence: TGCAGCGTTGAGCCGACAGGGGGTTCATCTTATGAGCAGTTCTTC.

This clone showed up just once. The genes are TRBV9 and TRBJ1-5; D is ambiguous. Germline V gene data show CDR1 as SGDLS and CDR2 as YYNGEE. The CDR3 sequence is 13 residues long. V shed 0 bases and J shed 0 bases, with 1 base lying between them. The CDR3 DNA is TGTGCCAGCAGCGTAGCTAGCAATCAGCCCCAGCATTTT. It encodes CASSVASNQPQHF.

Note on this clone: One end of the junction varies from germline; a read error may be responsible. The rearrangement joins TRBV9 to TRBJ1-4; D is undetermined. The CDR3 sequence is 10 residues long. The germline V gene encodes CDR1 SGDLS and CDR2 YYNGEE. The CDR3 region has the DNA TGTGCCAGCAGCCCCTATCCCGATGGTTTT. Its translation is CASSPYPDGF.

The sample holds a few counts of this clone. The chain uses TRBV10-3 and TRBJ1-5; tentatively, D is TRBD1 (5 bases). V lost 6 bases to trimming and J lost 2 bases, with 11 bases between them. The CDR3 is made up of 14 amino acids. In germline, CDR1 is ENHRY, CDR2 SYGVKD. The CDR3 sequence: CAIREGDGNQPQHF. CDR3 DNA sequence: TGTGCCATCAGGGAAGGGGACGGCAATCAGCCCCAGCATTTT.

The chain employs TRBV5-4 and TRBJ1-1, with no clear D. Trimming took off 4 bases at V and 0 bases at J, with 19 bases between the two ends. CDR1 and CDR2 from the germline V gene are SGHNT and YYREEE (reference sequence). CDR3 length: 17 amino acids. The CDR3 protein is CASSTDLIRAMNTEAFF. Here the CDR3 DNA reads TGTGCCAGCAGCACGGACCTCATAAGGGCCATGAACACTGAAGCTTTCTTT.

This chain links TRBV3-1 (or the pseudogene TRBV3-2) with TRBJ2-1, with D tentatively TRBD2 (5 bases). V was shortened by 6 bases and J by 2 bases, with 17 bases between the two germline ends. Germline CDR1 and CDR2: LGHDT and YNNKEL (reference sequence). This CDR3 has 16 amino acids. The CDR3 is CASSIRAGPAYNEQFF. For the CDR3, the DNA is TGTGCCAGCAGTATCCGGGCGGGCCCGGCCTACAATGAGCAGTTCTTC.

The chain has TRBV4-2 and TRBJ1-1; unclear D gene. V was clipped by 0 bases and J by 6 bases, with 17 bases between them. The CDR3 is 16 amino acids. In germline, CDR1 is LGHNA, CDR2 YNFKEQ. In nucleotides, the CDR3 is TGTGCCAGCAGCCAAGACGAGCTGGGCCTTGGGCCTGAAGCTTTCTTT. This codes for CASSQDELGLGPEAFF.

This chain uses TRBV10-3 with TRBJ2-7; TRBD2 agrees at 13 bases. V dropped 8 bases and J dropped 7; count of bases not matched to a gene: 8. The CDR3 sequence is 14 residues long. Looked up from germline, CDR1 is ENHRY and CDR2 is SYGVKD. The CDR3 spells CAIGGTSGNQEQYF. CDR3 nucleotide sequence: TGTGCCATCGGAGGGACTAGCGGGAATCAAGAGCAGTACTTC.

The rearrangement joins TRBV6-5 to TRBJ1-6; tentatively, D is TRBD1 (5 bases). Germline-derived CDR1 and CDR2 are MNHEY and SVGAGI. The CDR3 is 16 amino acids. The V gene lost 4 bases and the J gene lost 7 bases, with 17 bases spanning the gap. CDR3 DNA sequence: TGTGCCAGCAGTTCCAACAGGCTCACTGGGAATTCACCCCTCCACTTT. It encodes CASSSNRLTGNSPLHF.

J is TRBJ2-7 and V is TRBV29-1, with D perhaps matching TRBD2 (5 bases). Trimming left V 6 bases short and J 4 bases short, with 19 bases between. Germline V CDR1 and CDR2: SQVTM, ANQGSEA. The CDR3 runs 14 residues. Written as DNA, the CDR3 is TGCAGCGTCCGTCCGGGCCTCGGCGGGTACGAGCAGTACTTC. Protein: CSVRPGLGGYEQYF.

In its sample, this clone was seen a few times. The DNA for the CDR3 is TGTGCCTGGTCAAGAGGGGGGTCGGACACCGGGGAGCTGTTTTTT. Protein product: CAWSRGGSDTGELFF. J is TRBJ2-2 and V is TRBV30; perhaps D is TRBD1 or TRBD2 (6 bases each). The germline V gene has CDR1 GTSNPN and CDR2 SVGIG (reference sequence). V lost 5 bases, J lost 3 bases, and 16 bases lay in between. The CDR3 spans 15 residues.

There are a few counts of this clone. V is TRBV12-5 and J is TRBJ1-1, with D uncertain. CDR3 length: 14 residues. CDR1 and CDR2 from the germline V gene are LGHNT and FRNRAP. Trimming pared 7 bases from V and 4 bases from J, leaving 16 bases between. CDR3 DNA: TGTGCTAGTGTCTCTGCCGGGCCTGTCACTGAAGCTTTCTTT. As protein: CASVSAGPVTEAFF.

This clone is a singleton in its sample. The genes are TRBV27 and TRBJ2-7; 9 nucleotides align to TRBD2. The CDR3 runs 14 residues. Germline V gene lookup returns CDR1 MNHEY and CDR2 SMNVEV (reference sequence). With V trimmed by 3 bases and J by 3 bases, 3 bases remained unmatched. Written as DNA, the CDR3 is TGTGCCAGCAGTTTCTCTAGCGGGAACTACGAGCAGTACTTC. Its translation: CASSFSSGNYEQYF.

This chain joins TRBV19 and TRBJ2-5, with 9 bases fitting TRBD1. Germline V gives CDR1 LNHDA, CDR2 SQIVND (reference sequence). The length of the CDR3 is 15 residues. V trimming: 1 base; J trimming: 4 bases; junction bases outside the gene matches: 4. CDR3 sequence (DNA): TGTGCCAGTAGTATAGGGGACAGGGACCGAGAGACCCAGTACTTC. It specifies CASSIGDRDRETQYF.